This T cell receptor beta chain was obtained from a study of blood T cell repertoires in COVID-19 (TCRdb year 2020). Describing the broader study: The collaborator samples originated in the United States, Italy and Spain and spanned the acute and convalescent phases of COVID-19. Where available, HLA class I and class II types were obtained from metadata supplied by the sample provider rather than from assay-based typing. The material from the prospective study consisted of cDNA or gDNA derived from T cells, B-cell-depleted T cells, or PBMCs. A de-identified subject ID, COVID-19 status, age in years and sex were almost always included in the sample metadata. A freely available public database, intended as a resource for researchers studying the immune response to SARS-CoV-2, is where the repertoires were released. The dataset comprised deeply sampled blood TCRbeta repertoires from subjects exposed to, actively infected with, or recovered from COVID-19. Samples came from the ongoing ImmuneRACE study (first 160 participants) plus 1,254 subjects from 6 global collaborators. Paper-wide results and their limitations: The amount of clinical and demographic metadata varied by source and participant and was provided uncurated.

TCRbeta CDR3 regions were amplified from genomic DNA using the immunoSEQ Assay, a bias-controlled multiplex PCR. On the study's bioinformatics: The number of nucleated cells in each sample was estimated by amplification of reference gene primers within the assay. Sequence reads were collapsed and filtered to measure the absolute abundance of every unique TCRbeta CDR3 rearrangement. For each sample, productive Simpson clonality was calculated as the square root of Simpson's diversity index over productive rearrangements. TCRdb obtained this table from immuneACCESS and retained in-frame rearrangements with V and J assigned. These tables miss some clones; where compared with another copy, unresolved V genes account for less than half of the shortfall, and the remainder is unexplained. V, J and clone size were drawn from that table, and D and trimming were deduced from the DNA. The sample includes about 81,000 clones, with roughly four fifths observed a single time. Less than 15% of the sample comes from the top ten.

CDR1 is given as MNHEY and CDR2 as SVGAGI, both from the germline V gene. Trimming removed 5 bases from V and 3 bases from J, leaving 10 bases between the germline ends. CDR3 length: 13 amino acids, cysteine to phenylalanine. Only the CDR3 region is kept as DNA, spanning 39 bases read in frame from base 1. Each collaborating institution followed its own protocols to collect whole blood in K2EDTA tubes. For TCRbeta analysis, collaborators shipped samples as frozen whole blood, isolated PBMCs, or DNA extracted from either of those sample types. As for this clone: What antigen it recognizes has not been identified. Qualities for individual bases were not recorded, and no much larger clone is one base off.

This receptor was identified in a human donor in a cohort sampled during active COVID-19. The sequenced sample consisted of peripheral blood. The V gene is TRBV6-5 and the J gene is TRBJ1-1; TRBD1 might be the D gene, on 6 matching bases. The CDR3 corresponds to CASSSPGDTEAFF. The nucleotides are TGTGCCAGCAGTAGTCCAGGGGACACTGAAGCTTTCTTT.